This TCR beta chain was recovered during a study of CD8 T cells in ankylosing spondylitis. Libraries for TCR beta were made by quantitative 5'-RACE with molecular barcodes. TCRdb recomputed calls from the 5' RACE reads with MiXCR, one row per CDR3 protein. The sample lists approximately 250,000 distinct CDR3 sequences, roughly a third occurring once. In the case of this clonotype: Its antigen is undetermined.

V lost 2 bases to trimming and J lost 3 bases; unmatched junction nucleotides: 4. The CDR3 is 15 residues long. Germline CDR1 reads SGHRS; CDR2 reads YFSETQ. General study points: Within peripheral blood, clones linked to disease were CD8+ and relatively rare.

This TCR was sampled from a male donor with ankylosing spondylitis or in good health (not recorded which). The chain links TRBV5-1 to TRBJ2-3; 9 nucleotides align to TRBD2. Sequenced input: blood, either unsorted or a sorted T cell fraction (not recorded which). CDR3 bases: TGCGCCAGCAGCTTCCGCGGGGGGGCGACAGATACGCAGTATTTT. It codes for CASSFRGGATDTQYF.